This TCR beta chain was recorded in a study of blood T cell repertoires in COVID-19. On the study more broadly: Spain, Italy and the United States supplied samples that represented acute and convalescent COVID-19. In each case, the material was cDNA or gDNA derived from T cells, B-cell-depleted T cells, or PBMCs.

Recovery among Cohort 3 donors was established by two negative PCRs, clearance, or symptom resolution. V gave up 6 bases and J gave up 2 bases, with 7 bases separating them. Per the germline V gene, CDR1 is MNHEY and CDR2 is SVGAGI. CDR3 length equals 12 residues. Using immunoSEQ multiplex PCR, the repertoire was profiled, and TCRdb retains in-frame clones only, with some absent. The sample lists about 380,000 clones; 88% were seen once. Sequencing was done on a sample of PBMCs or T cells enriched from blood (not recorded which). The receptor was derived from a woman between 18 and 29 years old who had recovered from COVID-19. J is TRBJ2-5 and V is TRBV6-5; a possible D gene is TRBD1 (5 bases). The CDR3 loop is CASRTGQETQYF. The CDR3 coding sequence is TGTGCCAGCAGAACAGGACAAGAGACCCAGTACTTC.